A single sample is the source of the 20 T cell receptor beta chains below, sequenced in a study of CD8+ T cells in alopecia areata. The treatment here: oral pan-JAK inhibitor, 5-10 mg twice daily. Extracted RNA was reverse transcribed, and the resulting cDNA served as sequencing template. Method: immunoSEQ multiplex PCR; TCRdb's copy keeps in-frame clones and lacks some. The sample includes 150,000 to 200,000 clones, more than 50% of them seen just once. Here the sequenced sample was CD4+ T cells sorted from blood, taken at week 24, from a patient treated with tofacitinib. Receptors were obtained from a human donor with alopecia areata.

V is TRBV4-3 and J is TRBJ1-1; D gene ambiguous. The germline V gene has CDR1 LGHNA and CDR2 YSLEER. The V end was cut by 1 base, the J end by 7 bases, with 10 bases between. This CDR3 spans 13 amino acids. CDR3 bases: TGCGCCAGCAGCCAAGTTGCAGGCCTTGAAGCTTTCTTT. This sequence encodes CASSQVAGLEAFF.

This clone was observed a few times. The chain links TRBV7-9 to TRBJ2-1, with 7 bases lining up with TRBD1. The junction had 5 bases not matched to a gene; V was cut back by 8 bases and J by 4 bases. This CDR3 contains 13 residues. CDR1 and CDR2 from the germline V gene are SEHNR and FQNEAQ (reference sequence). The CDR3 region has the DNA TGTGCCAGCGCGTCAGGGGGTTACAATGAGCAGTTCTTC. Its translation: CASASGGYNEQFF.

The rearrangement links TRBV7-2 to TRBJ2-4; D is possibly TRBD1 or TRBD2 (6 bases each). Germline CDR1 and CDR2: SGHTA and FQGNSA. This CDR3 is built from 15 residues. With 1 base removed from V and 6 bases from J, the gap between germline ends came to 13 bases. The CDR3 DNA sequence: TGTGCCAGCAGCTTAGTGTCGGGGGCAGGAAACATTCAGTACTTC. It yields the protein CASSLVSGAGNIQYF.

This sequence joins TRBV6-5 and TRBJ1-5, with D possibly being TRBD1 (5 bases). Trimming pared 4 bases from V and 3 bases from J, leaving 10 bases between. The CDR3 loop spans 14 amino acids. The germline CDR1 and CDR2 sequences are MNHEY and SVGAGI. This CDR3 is CASSSGQVNQPQHF. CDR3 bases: TGTGCCAGCAGTTCAGGACAAGTCAATCAGCCCCAGCATTTT.

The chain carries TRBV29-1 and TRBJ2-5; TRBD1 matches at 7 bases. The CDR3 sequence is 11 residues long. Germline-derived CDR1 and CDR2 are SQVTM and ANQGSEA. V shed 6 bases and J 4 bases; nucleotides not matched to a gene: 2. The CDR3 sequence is CSVRQGETQYF. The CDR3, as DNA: TGCAGCGTAAGACAGGGAGAGACCCAGTACTTC.

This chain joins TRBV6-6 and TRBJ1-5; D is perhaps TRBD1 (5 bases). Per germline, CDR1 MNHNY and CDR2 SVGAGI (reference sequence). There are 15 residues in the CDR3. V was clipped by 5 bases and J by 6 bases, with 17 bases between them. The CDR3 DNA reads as TGTGCCAGCAGTAGGCGGGACGATACCGTTCAGCCCCAGCATTTT. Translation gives CASSRRDDTVQPQHF.

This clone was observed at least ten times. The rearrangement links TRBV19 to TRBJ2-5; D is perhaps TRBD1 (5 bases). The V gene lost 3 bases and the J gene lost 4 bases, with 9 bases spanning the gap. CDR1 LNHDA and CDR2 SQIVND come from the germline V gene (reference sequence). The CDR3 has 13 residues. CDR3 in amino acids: CASSILGRETQYF. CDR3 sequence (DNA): TGTGCCAGTAGTATCCTGGGGCGAGAGACCCAGTACTTC.

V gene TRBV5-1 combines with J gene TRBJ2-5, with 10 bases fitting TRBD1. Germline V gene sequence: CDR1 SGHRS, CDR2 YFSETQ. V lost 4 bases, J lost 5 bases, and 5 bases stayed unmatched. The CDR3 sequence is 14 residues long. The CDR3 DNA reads TGCGCCAGCAGCCCGACAGGGGGCGGGGAGACCCAGTACTTC. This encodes CASSPTGGGETQYF.

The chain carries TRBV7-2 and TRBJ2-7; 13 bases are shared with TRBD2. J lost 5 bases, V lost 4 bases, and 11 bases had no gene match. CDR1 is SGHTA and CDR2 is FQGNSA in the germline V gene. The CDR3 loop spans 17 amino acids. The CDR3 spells CASSSREGLAGLNEQYF. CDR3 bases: TGTGCCAGCAGCTCCAGAGAGGGACTAGCGGGGTTGAACGAGCAGTACTTC.

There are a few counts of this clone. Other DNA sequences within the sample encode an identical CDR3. The CDR3 DNA is TGCAGCGTTGAGGCGCAGATGAACACTGAAGCTTTCTTT. This encodes CSVEAQMNTEAFF. The rearrangement uses TRBV29-1 and TRBJ1-1; no firm D call. Deletions cut 3 bases from V and 0 bases from J, with 8 bases between. The germline V gene encodes CDR1 SQVTM and CDR2 ANQGSEA. This CDR3 is 13 amino acids long. Variable domain in full (rest from reference TRBV29-1 and TRBJ1-1): SAVISQKPSRDICQRGTSLTIQCQVDSQVTMMFWYRQQPGQSLTLIATANQGSEATYESGFVIDKFPISRPNLTFSTLTVSNMSPEDSSIYLCSVEAQMNTEAFFGQGTRLTVV.

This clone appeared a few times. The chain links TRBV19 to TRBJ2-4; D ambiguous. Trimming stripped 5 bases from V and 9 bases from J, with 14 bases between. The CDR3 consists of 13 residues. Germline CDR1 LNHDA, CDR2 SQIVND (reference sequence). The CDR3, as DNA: TGTGCCAGTAGTGGTTCGCGGCGAGGCATTCAGTACTTC. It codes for CASSGSRRGIQYF.

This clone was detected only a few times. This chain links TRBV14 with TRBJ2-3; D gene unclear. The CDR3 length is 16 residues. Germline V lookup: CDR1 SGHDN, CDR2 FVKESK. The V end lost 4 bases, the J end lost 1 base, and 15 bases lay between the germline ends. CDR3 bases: TGTGCCAGCAGCCCGAATCCCCTGCGTGGCACAGATACGCAGTATTTT. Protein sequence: CASSPNPLRGTDTQYF.

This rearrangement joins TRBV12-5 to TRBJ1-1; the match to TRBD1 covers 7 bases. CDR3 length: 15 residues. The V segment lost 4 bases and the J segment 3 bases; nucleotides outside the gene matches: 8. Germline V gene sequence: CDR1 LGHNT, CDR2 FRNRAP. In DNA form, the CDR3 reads TGTGCTAGTGGTTGGGGACAGCCCGGGGACACTGAAGCTTTCTTT. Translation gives CASGWGQPGDTEAFF.

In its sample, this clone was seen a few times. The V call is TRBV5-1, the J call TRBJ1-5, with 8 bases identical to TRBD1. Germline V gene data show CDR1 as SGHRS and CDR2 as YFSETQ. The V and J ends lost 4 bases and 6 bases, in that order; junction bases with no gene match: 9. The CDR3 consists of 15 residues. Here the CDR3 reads CASSVGTGGSQPQHF. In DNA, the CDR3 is TGCGCCAGCAGCGTCGGGACAGGTGGATCTCAGCCCCAGCATTTT. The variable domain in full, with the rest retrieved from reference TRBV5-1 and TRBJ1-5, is KAGVTQTPRYLIKTRGQQVTLSCSPISGHRSVSWYQQTPGQGLQFLFEYFSETQRNKGNFPGRFSGRQFSNSRSEMNVSTLELGDSALYLCASSVGTGGSQPQHFGDGTRLSIL.

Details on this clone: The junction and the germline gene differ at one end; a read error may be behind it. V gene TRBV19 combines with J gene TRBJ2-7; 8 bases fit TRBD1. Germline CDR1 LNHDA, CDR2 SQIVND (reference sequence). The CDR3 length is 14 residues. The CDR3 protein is CASSMQGASLEQHF. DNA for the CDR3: TGTGCCAGTAGTATGCAGGGGGCATCCCTCGAGCAGCACTTC.

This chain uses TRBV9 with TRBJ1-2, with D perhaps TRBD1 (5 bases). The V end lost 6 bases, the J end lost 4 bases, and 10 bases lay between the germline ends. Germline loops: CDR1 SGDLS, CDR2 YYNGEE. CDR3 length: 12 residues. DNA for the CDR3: TGTGCCAGCATGGGGGAGAGCTATGGCTACACCTTC. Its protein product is CASMGESYGYTF.

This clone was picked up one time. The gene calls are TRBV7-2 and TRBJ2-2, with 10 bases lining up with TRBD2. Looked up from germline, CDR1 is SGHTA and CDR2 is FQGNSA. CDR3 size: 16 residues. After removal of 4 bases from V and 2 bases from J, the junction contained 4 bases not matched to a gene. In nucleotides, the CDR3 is TGTGCCAGCAGCTCGACTAGCGGGCTAAACACCGGGGAGCTGTTTTTT. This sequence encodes CASSSTSGLNTGELFF.

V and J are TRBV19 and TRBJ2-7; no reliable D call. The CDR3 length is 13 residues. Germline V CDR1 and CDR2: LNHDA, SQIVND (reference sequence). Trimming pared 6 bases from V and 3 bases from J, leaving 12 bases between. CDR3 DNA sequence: TGTGCCAGTAGCAATCCGCCGTTCTACGAGCAGTACTTC. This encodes CASSNPPFYEQYF.

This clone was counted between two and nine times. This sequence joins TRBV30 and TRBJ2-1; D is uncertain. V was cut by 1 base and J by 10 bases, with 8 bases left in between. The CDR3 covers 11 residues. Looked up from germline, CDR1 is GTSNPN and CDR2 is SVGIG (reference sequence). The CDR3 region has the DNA TGTGCCTGGAGTGGACGAGAGGAGCAGTTCTTC. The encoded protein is CAWSGREEQFF.

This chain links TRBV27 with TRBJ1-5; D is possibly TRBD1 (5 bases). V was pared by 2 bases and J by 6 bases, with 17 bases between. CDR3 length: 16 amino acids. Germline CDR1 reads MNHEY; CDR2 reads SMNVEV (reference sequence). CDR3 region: CASSLRPGLGIQPQHF. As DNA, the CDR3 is TGTGCCAGCAGTTTAAGACCGGGACTAGGAATTCAGCCCCAGCATTTT.